Here is one T cell receptor beta chain with its context. This sample is drawn from a study of blood T cell repertoires in COVID-19. Germline V gives CDR1 SGDLS, CDR2 YYNGEE. With 0 bases removed from V and 2 bases from J, the gap between germline ends came to 9 bases. The CDR3 runs to 15 residues. TCRdb keeps only in-frame clones here, not all; method: immunoSEQ multiplex PCR. The profile shows over 150,000 clones, roughly 72% of them singletons. This sequence joins TRBV9 and TRBJ2-1; possibly TRBD2 for D (5 bases). The sequence was collected from a woman older than 75 with acute or convalescent COVID-19. The sequencing sample was made of peripheral blood. CDR3: CASSVVATPYNEQFF. CDR3 in DNA: TGTGCCAGCAGCGTAGTAGCGACTCCCTACAATGAGCAGTTCTTC. The entire variable domain, with the rest obtained from reference TRBV9 and TRBJ2-1, is as follows: DSGVTQTPKHLITATGQRVTLRCSPRSGDLSVYWYQQSLDQGLQFLIQYYNGEERAKGNILERFSAQQFPDLHSELNLSSLELGDSALYFCASSVVATPYNEQFFGPGTRLTVL.